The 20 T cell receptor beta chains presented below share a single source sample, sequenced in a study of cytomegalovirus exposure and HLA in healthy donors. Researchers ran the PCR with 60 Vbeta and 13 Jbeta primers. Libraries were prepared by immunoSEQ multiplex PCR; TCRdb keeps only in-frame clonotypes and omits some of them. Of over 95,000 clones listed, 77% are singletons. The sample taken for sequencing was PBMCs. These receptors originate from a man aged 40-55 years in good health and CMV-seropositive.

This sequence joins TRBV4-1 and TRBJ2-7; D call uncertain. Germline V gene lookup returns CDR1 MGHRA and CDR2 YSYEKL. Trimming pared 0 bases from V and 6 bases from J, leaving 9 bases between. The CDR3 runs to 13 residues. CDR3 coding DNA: TGCGCCAGCAGCCAAGAACGATTGGCCGAGCAGTACTTC. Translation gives CASSQERLAEQYF.

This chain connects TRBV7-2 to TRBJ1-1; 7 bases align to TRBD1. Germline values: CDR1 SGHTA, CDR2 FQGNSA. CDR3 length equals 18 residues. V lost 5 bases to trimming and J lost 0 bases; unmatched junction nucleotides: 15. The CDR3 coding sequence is TGTGCCAGCAGCCCCCGGGCACAGGGGAGTTGGATGAACACTGAAGCTTTCTTT. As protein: CASSPRAQGSWMNTEAFF.

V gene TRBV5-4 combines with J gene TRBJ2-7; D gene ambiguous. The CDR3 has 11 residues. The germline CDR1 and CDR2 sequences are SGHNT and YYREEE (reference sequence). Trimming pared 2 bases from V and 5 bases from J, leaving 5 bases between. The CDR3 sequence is CASSFFDEQYF. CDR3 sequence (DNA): TGTGCCAGCAGCTTTTTCGACGAGCAGTACTTC.

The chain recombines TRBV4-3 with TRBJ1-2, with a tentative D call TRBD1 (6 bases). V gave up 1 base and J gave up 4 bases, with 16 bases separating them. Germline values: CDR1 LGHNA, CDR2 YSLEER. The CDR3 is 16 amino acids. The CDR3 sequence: CASSQALSGVSYGYTF. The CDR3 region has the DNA TGCGCCAGCAGCCAAGCACTCTCAGGGGTTTCCTATGGCTACACCTTC.

CDR3 loop: CASSHARSAGGQETQYF. For the CDR3, the DNA is TGTGCCAGCAGTCACGCTCGGTCGGCGGGGGGACAAGAGACCCAGTACTTC. J is TRBJ2-5 and V is TRBV27; 8 nucleotides agree with TRBD2. Germline CDR1 is MNHEY and CDR2 is SMNVEV (reference sequence). J gave up 2 bases and V 5 bases, and 13 bases lay outside the gene matches. The CDR3 is made up of 17 amino acids.

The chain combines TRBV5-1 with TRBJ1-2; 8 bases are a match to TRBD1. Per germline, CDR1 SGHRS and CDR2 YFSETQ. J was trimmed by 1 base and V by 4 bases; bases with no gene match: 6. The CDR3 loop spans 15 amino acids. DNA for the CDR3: TGCGCCAGCAGCCACTTGACAGGGGATAACTATGGCTACACCTTC. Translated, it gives CASSHLTGDNYGYTF.

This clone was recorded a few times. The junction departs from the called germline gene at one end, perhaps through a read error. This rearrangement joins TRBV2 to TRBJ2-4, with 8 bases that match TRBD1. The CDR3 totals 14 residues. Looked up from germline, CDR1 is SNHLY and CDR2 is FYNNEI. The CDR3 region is CASREGQGSNIQYF. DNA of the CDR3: TGTGCCAGCAGGGAAGGACAGGGATCAAACATTCAGTACTTC.

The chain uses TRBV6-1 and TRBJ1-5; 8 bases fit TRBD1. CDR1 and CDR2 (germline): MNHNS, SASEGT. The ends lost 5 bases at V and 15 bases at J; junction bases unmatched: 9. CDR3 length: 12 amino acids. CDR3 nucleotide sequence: TGTGCCAGCAGTCCGAGGACAGGGCGGTGGCATTTT. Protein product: CASSPRTGRWHF.

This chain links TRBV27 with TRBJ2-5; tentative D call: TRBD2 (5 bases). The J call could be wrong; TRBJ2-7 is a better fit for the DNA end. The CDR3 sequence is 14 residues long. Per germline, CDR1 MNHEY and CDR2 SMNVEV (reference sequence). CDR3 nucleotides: TGTGCCAGCAGTTTAGTGGGGAGCTCCTACGAGCAGTACTTC. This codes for CASSLVGSSYEQYF.

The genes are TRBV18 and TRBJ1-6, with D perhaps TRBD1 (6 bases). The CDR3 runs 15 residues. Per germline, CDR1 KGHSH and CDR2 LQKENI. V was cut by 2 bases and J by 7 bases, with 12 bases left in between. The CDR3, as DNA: TGTGCCAGCTCACCAAAAGCAGGGGTAAATTCACCCCTCCACTTT. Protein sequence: CASSPKAGVNSPLHF.

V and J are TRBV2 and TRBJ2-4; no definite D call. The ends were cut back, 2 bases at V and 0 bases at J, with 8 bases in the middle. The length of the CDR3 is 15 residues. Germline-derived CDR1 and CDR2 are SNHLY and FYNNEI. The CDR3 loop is CASSESSLAKNIQYF. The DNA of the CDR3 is TGTGCCAGCAGTGAATCCAGTTTAGCCAAAAACATTCAGTACTTC.

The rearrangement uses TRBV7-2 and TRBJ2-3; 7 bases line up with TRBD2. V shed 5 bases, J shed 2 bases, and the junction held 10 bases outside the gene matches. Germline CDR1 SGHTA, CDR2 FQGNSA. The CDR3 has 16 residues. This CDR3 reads CASSPRLARNTDTQYF. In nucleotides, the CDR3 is TGTGCCAGCAGCCCGAGACTAGCCCGAAACACAGATACGCAGTATTTT.

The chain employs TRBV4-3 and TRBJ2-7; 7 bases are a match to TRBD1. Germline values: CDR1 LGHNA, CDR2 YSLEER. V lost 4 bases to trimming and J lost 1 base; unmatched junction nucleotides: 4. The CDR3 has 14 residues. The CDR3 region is CASSRQTGSYEQYF. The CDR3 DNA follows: TGCGCCAGCAGCCGACAGACAGGGTCCTACGAGCAGTACTTC.

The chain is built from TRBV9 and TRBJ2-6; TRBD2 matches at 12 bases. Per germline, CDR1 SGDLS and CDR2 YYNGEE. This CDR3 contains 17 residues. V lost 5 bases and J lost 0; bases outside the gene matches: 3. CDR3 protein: CASSRLAGDSGANVLTF. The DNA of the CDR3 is TGTGCCAGCAGTCGACTAGCGGGGGACTCTGGGGCCAACGTCCTGACTTTC.

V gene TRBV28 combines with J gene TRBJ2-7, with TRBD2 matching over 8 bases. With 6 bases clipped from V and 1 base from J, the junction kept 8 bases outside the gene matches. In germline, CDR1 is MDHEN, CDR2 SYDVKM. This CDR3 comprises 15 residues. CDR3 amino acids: CASSPGGERSYEQYF. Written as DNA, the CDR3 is TGTGCCAGCAGCCCCGGGGGGGAGCGATCCTACGAGCAGTACTTC.

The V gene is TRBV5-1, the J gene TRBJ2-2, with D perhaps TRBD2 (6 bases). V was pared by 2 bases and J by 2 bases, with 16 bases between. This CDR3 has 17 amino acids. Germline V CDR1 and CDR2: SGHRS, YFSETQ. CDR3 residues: CASSLFWRELNTGELFF. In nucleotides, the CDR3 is TGCGCCAGCAGCTTATTTTGGAGGGAACTAAACACCGGGGAGCTGTTTTTT.

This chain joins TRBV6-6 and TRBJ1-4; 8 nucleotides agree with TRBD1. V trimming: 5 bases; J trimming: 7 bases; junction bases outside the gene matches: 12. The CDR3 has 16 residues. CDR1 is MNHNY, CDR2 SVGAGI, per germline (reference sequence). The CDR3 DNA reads TGTGCCAGCAGTGGTCAGGACAGGGAGATGATTGAAAAACTGTTTTTT. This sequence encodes CASSGQDREMIEKLFF.

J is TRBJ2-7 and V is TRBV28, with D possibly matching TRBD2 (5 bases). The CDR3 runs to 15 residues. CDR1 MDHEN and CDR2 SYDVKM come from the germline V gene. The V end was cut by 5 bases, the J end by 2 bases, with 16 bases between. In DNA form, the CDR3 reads TGTGCCAGCAGTATGACGGGATCACGAACCTACGAGCAGTACTTC. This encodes CASSMTGSRTYEQYF.

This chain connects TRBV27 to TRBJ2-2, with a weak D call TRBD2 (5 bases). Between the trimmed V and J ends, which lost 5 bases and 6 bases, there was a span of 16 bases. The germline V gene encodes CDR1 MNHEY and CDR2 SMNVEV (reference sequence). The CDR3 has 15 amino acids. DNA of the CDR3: TGTGCCAGCAGTACTGACGTATTCGGGGCCGGGGAGCTGTTTTTT. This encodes CASSTDVFGAGELFF.

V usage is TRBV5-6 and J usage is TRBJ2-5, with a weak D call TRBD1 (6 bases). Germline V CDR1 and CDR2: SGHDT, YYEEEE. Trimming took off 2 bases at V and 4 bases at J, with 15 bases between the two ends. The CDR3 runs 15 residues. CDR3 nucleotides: TGTGCCAGCAGCTTTTACAGGGCCGTTTTAGAGACCCAGTACTTC. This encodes CASSFYRAVLETQYF.